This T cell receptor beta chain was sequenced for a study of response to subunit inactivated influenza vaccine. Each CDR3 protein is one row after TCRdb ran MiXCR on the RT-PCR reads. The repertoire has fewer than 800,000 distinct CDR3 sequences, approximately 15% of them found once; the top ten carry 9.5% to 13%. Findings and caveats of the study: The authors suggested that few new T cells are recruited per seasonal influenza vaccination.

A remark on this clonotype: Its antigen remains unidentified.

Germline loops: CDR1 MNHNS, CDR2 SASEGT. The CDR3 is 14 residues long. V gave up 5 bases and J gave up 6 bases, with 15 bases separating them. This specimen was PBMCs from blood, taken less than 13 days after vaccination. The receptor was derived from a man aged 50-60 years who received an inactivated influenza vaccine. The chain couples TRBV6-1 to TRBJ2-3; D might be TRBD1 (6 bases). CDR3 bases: TGTGCCAGCAGTCCACAGGGACCAGGGGATACGCAGTATTTT. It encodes CASSPQGPGDTQYF.